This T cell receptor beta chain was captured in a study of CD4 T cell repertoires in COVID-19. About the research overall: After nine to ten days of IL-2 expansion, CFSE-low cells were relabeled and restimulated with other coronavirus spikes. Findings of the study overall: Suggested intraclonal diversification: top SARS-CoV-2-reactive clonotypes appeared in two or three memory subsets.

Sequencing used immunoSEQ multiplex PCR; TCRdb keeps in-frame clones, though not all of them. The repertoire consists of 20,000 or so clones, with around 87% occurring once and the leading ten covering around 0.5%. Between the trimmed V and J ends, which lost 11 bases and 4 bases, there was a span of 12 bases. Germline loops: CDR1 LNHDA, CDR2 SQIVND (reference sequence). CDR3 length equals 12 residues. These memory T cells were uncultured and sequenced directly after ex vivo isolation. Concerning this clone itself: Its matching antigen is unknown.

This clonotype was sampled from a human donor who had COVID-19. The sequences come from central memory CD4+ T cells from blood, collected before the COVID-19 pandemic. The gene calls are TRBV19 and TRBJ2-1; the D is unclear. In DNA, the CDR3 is TGTGCCCTATTCGACTTGTACAATGAGCAGTTCTTC. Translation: CALFDLYNEQFF.